This T cell receptor (beta chain) stems from a study of neoadjuvant anti-PD-1 for oral cavity cancer. Unmatched junction bases numbered 2, after V lost 2 bases and J lost 4 bases. CDR1 is WNHNN, CDR2 SYGVQD, per germline (reference sequence). This CDR3 is 16 amino acids long. Using immunoSEQ multiplex PCR, the repertoire was profiled, and TCRdb retains in-frame clones only, with some absent. The table lists about 72,000 clones, more than 70% of them singletons, with less than 4% in the top ten. Patients had HPV-negative, locally advanced oral cavity squamous cell carcinoma. No culture or expansion preceded analysis of these blood cells.

The gene calls are TRBV10-1 and TRBJ2-3, with 14 bases identical to TRBD2. The receptor was derived from a person aged 40 to 85 with oral cavity squamous cell carcinoma. The sample was PBMCs, taken before nivolumab (anti-PD-1) treatment. CDR3 region: CASSEGTSGRADTQYF. In DNA form, the CDR3 reads TGCGCCAGCAGTGAGGGGACTAGCGGGAGAGCAGATACGCAGTATTTT.